Below, 27 T cell receptor beta chains from the same sample are listed, as sequenced in a study of shared clonotypes between healthy human individuals. CD45RO-negative, CCR7-selected cells formed the naive CD8 fraction, which excluded terminally differentiated effector memory CD45RA+ cells. Here immunoSEQ multiplex PCR was the method, and the copy in TCRdb shows in-frame clones only, minus some. The profile shows more than 550,000 clones, 90% to 95% of them singletons. The sample was naive CD8+ T cells sorted from blood. The receptors originated from a man aged 25 to 40 in good health.

The chain carries TRBV4-3 and TRBJ1-5, with a possible D match to TRBD1 (5 bases). The germline CDR1 and CDR2 sequences are LGHNA and YSLEER. The ends were cut back, 4 bases at V and 5 bases at J, with 18 bases in the middle. CDR3 size: 16 residues. For the CDR3, the DNA is TGCGCCAGCAGCCCGAGAGTGACAGCTTCCGATCAGCCCCAGCATTTT. Residues: CASSPRVTASDQPQHF.

This chain connects TRBV9 to TRBJ2-3; D may be TRBD2 (5 bases). There are 17 residues in the CDR3. Trimming left V 0 bases short and J 0 bases short, with 14 bases between. Germline V gene data show CDR1 as SGDLS and CDR2 as YYNGEE. The CDR3 spells CASSVDRDGGSTDTQYF. The CDR3 coding sequence is TGTGCCAGCAGCGTAGATCGAGATGGCGGGAGCACAGATACGCAGTATTTT.

The rearrangement links TRBV5-8 to TRBJ1-2; 7 bases map to TRBD1. This CDR3 is 14 amino acids long. Germline V gene sequence: CDR1 SGHTS, CDR2 YDEGEE. J was trimmed by 6 bases and V by 0 bases; bases with no gene match: 5. CDR3 in DNA: TGTGCCAGCAGCTTGGGGGGACAGTTGAATGGCTACACCTTC. Protein sequence: CASSLGGQLNGYTF. Filled out from reference TRBV5-8 and TRBJ1-2, the complete variable domain reads EAGVTQSPTHLIKTRGQQATLRCSPISGHTSVYWYQQALGLGLQFLLWYDEGEERNRGNFPPRFSGRQFPNYSSELNVNALELEDSALYLCASSLGGQLNGYTFGSGTRLTVV.

V is TRBV5-1 and J is TRBJ2-7, with D perhaps matching TRBD2 (5 bases). The CDR3 runs 13 residues. V lost 2 bases to trimming and J lost 3 bases, with 9 bases between them. CDR1 and CDR2 from the germline V gene are SGHRS and YFSETQ. The CDR3 nucleotides are TGCGCCAGCAGCTTTCTAGCCGGCTACGAGCAGTACTTC. It yields the protein CASSFLAGYEQYF.

About this clone itself: This CDR3 is also generated by other DNA sequences in the sample. The chain is built from TRBV13 and TRBJ2-7; D gene unclear. This CDR3 has 13 amino acids. The germline V gene has CDR1 PRHDT and CDR2 FYEKMQ (reference sequence). Trimming pared 0 bases from V and 3 bases from J, leaving 6 bases between. The CDR3, as DNA: TGTGCCAGCAGCTTAGGCGGCAGCTACGAGCAGTACTTC. This translates into CASSLGGSYEQYF.

As regards this clone: At the DNA level, this CDR3 is encoded by other sequences in the same sample as well. The chain is built from TRBV19 and TRBJ2-1; TRBD2 agrees at 8 bases. Trimming took 3 bases from V and 4 from J; bases not matched to a gene: 5. Germline CDR1 LNHDA, CDR2 SQIVND (reference sequence). This CDR3 spans 15 amino acids. The CDR3 sequence: CASSIGLAGYNEQFF. CDR3 sequence (DNA): TGTGCCAGTAGTATTGGGTTAGCGGGATACAATGAGCAGTTCTTC.

The chain has TRBV11-2 and TRBJ1-5, with D tentatively TRBD1 (5 bases). V was clipped by 1 base and J by 0 bases, with 7 bases between them. CDR3 length: 15 amino acids. The germline CDR1 and CDR2 sequences are SGHAT and FQNNGV. CDR3 in amino acids: CASSLVGDSNQPQHF. CDR3 bases: TGTGCCAGCAGCTTAGTAGGGGATAGCAATCAGCCCCAGCATTTT.

A remark on this clone: Other DNA sequences in this sample translate to the same CDR3. The rearrangement uses TRBV2 and TRBJ1-5; 9 bases agree with TRBD1. Looked up from germline, CDR1 is SNHLY and CDR2 is FYNNEI. V lost 4 bases, J lost 5 bases, and 9 bases stayed unmatched. The CDR3 is 16 residues long. The CDR3: CASSAHGTGTDQPQHF. The CDR3 nucleotides are TGTGCCAGCAGTGCCCATGGGACAGGGACCGATCAGCCCCAGCATTTT.

The rearrangement joins TRBV7-6 to TRBJ2-3; D ambiguous. This CDR3 spans 21 amino acids. The V and J ends lost 1 base and 4 bases respectively, with 30 bases between them. Germline V CDR1 and CDR2: SGHVS, FNYEAQ. The CDR3 DNA reads TGTGCCAGCAGCTTAGACGGACCTACGCGCTTCGCGTCCGGTGCGTCAGATACGCAGTATTTT. Translation gives CASSLDGPTRFASGASDTQYF.

The V call is TRBV4-1, the J call TRBJ1-1; TRBD1 matches at 7 bases. The germline CDR1 and CDR2 sequences are MGHRA and YSYEKL. The CDR3 is made up of 15 amino acids. With 0 bases clipped from V and 5 bases from J, the junction kept 6 bases outside the gene matches. CDR3 region: CASSQERYRGTEAFF. The CDR3 bases are TGCGCCAGCAGCCAAGAGAGATACAGGGGAACTGAAGCTTTCTTT.

The chain has TRBV27 and TRBJ2-1, with TRBD2 matching 7 bases. The CDR3 sequence is 14 residues long. Per the germline V gene, CDR1 is MNHEY and CDR2 is SMNVEV (reference sequence). Losses at the gene ends were 1 base for V and 4 bases for J; bases not matched to a gene: 1. CDR3 in amino acids: CASSLYGGYNEQFF. CDR3 sequence (DNA): TGTGCCAGCAGTTTATACGGGGGGTACAATGAGCAGTTCTTC.

V usage is TRBV15 and J usage is TRBJ2-4, with unresolved D. The V end lost 6 bases, the J end lost 6 bases, and 15 bases lay between the germline ends. Germline CDR1 LNHNV, CDR2 YYDKDF (reference sequence). This CDR3 comprises 14 residues. This CDR3 is CATSNPDGLNIQYF. The CDR3 nucleotides are TGTGCCACCAGTAACCCTGATGGCTTAAACATTCAGTACTTC.

The chain is built from TRBV13 and TRBJ2-7; 7 bases are a match to TRBD1. Germline CDR1 is PRHDT and CDR2 is FYEKMQ (reference sequence). With 1 base clipped from V and 2 bases from J, the junction kept 8 bases outside the gene matches. CDR3 length: 16 residues. The CDR3 DNA sequence: TGTGCCAGCAGCTTAGCCTGGGGACAGCGAGCCTACGAGCAGTACTTC. Residues: CASSLAWGQRAYEQYF.

The V call is TRBV27, the J call TRBJ2-2; D is uncertain. V was pared by 6 bases and J by 6 bases, with 5 bases between. CDR3 size: 11 residues. Germline V gene data show CDR1 as MNHEY and CDR2 as SMNVEV (reference sequence). The CDR3 reads CASRGSGELFF. Here the CDR3 DNA reads TGTGCCAGCAGGGGGTCCGGGGAGCTGTTTTTT.

This clone was recorded a few times. The chain links TRBV2 to TRBJ1-2; 8 bases are shared with TRBD1. V trimming: 7 bases; J trimming: 7 bases; junction bases outside the gene matches: 8. Germline V CDR1 and CDR2: SNHLY, FYNNEI. This CDR3 is 13 amino acids long. In DNA form, the CDR3 reads TGTGCCAGCATAGGGGACAGGTCCAGTGGCTACACCTTC. Translation: CASIGDRSSGYTF.

The chain has TRBV10-3 and TRBJ1-1; D is perhaps TRBD1 (5 bases). V dropped 2 bases and J dropped 0 bases, with 10 bases sitting between them. The CDR3 covers 15 residues. Germline CDR1 is ENHRY and CDR2 is SYGVKD. CDR3 amino acids: CAISEGQGMNTEAFF. The CDR3 DNA follows: TGTGCCATCAGTGAGGGACAAGGCATGAACACTGAAGCTTTCTTT.

J is TRBJ2-3 and V is TRBV28, with 12 bases identical to TRBD1. CDR3 length: 19 amino acids. The germline V gene encodes CDR1 MDHEN and CDR2 SYDVKM. Trimming removed 5 bases from V and 4 bases from J; junction bases left unmatched: 16. The CDR3 region has the DNA TGTGCCAGCAGTCCCCCCGGGACAGGGGGCAAGCGTACCGCAGATACGCAGTATTTT. It is translated as CASSPPGTGGKRTADTQYF.

J is TRBJ2-2 and V is TRBV9, with D possibly matching TRBD2 (5 bases). This CDR3 is built from 18 residues. The V and J ends lost 3 bases and 0 bases respectively, with 18 bases between them. CDR1 is SGDLS and CDR2 is YYNGEE in the germline V gene. In DNA, the CDR3 is TGTGCCAGCAGCGCCTCTGCCATATACGGGACGAACACCGGGGAGCTGTTTTTT. This codes for CASSASAIYGTNTGELFF.

The V and J genes are TRBV5-1 and TRBJ2-7; TRBD1 aligns across 10 bases. V shed 4 bases, J shed 4 bases, and the junction held 5 bases outside the gene matches. The germline CDR1 and CDR2 sequences are SGHRS and YFSETQ. The CDR3 has 14 residues. DNA for the CDR3: TGCGCCAGCAGCCGGGGGACAGGGGAATACGAGCAGTACTTC. It codes for CASSRGTGEYEQYF.

This chain connects TRBV19 to TRBJ1-5, with D possibly matching TRBD1 (6 bases). The CDR3 loop spans 13 amino acids. Trimming took 6 bases from V and 4 from J, leaving 10 bases between them. Germline CDR1 reads LNHDA; CDR2 reads SQIVND (reference sequence). Written as DNA, the CDR3 is TGTGCCAGTAGGAAAGGGGGGAATCAGCCCCAGCATTTT. Translation gives CASRKGGNQPQHF.

The rearrangement links TRBV28 to TRBJ2-5; a possible D gene is TRBD2 (6 bases). Germline lookup yields CDR1 MDHEN and CDR2 SYDVKM. This CDR3 is built from 18 residues. V was clipped by 5 bases and J by 5 bases, with 27 bases between them. The CDR3 loop reads CASSPRKPGLDFVETQYF. DNA of the CDR3: TGTGCCAGCAGTCCCCGGAAGCCGGGACTTGATTTTGTGGAGACCCAGTACTTC.

For this clone: Relative to the germline gene, one junction end is altered; a read error may explain this. The genes are TRBV15 and TRBJ1-1; D might be TRBD1 (6 bases). CDR1 and CDR2 (germline): LNHNV, YYDKDF (reference sequence). This CDR3 is 16 amino acids long. CDR3 residues: CATSGEAGDRDTEAFF. The CDR3 nucleotides read TGTGCCACCAGCGGAGAAGCAGGGGATAGGGACACTGAAGCTTTCTTT.

The chain links TRBV27 to TRBJ2-4; unclear D gene. The length of the CDR3 is 15 residues. From germline, CDR1 is MNHEY and CDR2 SMNVEV (reference sequence). Trimming pared 2 bases from V and 3 bases from J, leaving 11 bases between. The CDR3, as DNA: TGTGCCAGCAGTTTAGGCATCTCTGGCAAAAACATTCAGTACTTC. Its translation: CASSLGISGKNIQYF.

The V and J genes are TRBV7-5 and TRBJ2-3; TRBD2, the table's D call, lacks a check against the DNA. TRBV7-5 is a pseudogene. The CDR3 is 16 amino acids. CDR3 in amino acids: CVRSSRKPRLADTQYF. The CDR3 DNA reads as TGTGTCAGAAGCTCCAGGAAGCCCCGGCTAGCGGATACGCAGTATTTT.

The rearrangement joins TRBV29-1 to TRBJ2-7; D may match TRBD1 or TRBD2 (7 bases each). CDR3 length: 15 amino acids. V lost 2 bases and J lost 0, with 14 bases in between. Germline V gene sequence: CDR1 SQVTM, CDR2 ANQGSEA. The CDR3 loop reads CSVEWGGQSSYEQYF. CDR3 sequence (DNA): TGCAGCGTTGAATGGGGGGGACAGAGCTCCTACGAGCAGTACTTC.

This rearrangement joins TRBV2 to TRBJ1-5; tentative D call: TRBD1 (6 bases). V gave up 3 bases and J gave up 5 bases, with 11 bases separating them. CDR1 is SNHLY and CDR2 is FYNNEI in the germline V gene. This CDR3 contains 14 residues. The CDR3 loop reads CASSDTQGYQPQHF. DNA of the CDR3: TGTGCCAGCAGTGATACACAGGGTTATCAGCCCCAGCATTTT.

This chain connects TRBV25-1 to TRBJ1-1; 10 bases align to TRBD1. This CDR3 has 15 residues. Trimming at V came to 3 bases and at J to 5 bases, leaving 6 bases not matched to a gene. Germline CDR1 is MGHDK and CDR2 is SYGVNS. The CDR3 loop is CASSETWTGGTEAFF. The CDR3 bases are TGTGCCAGCAGTGAGACCTGGACAGGGGGTACTGAAGCTTTCTTT. The whole variable domain, filled in from reference TRBV25-1 and TRBJ1-1, reads EADIYQTPRYLVIGTGKKITLECSQTMGHDKMYWYQQDPGMELHLIHYSYGVNSTEKGDLSSESTVSRIRTEHFPLTLESARPSHTSQYLCASSETWTGGTEAFFGQGTRLTVV.